One sample yielded the 21 T cell receptor beta chains listed below, sequenced in a study of blood T cell repertoires in COVID-19. Assay: immunoSEQ multiplex PCR; the TCRdb copy retains only in-frame clones and omits some. Found here are under 300,000 clones, approximately 82% of them singletons; the top ten hold about 1.5%. Sequenced sample: peripheral blood. Source of these receptors: a middle-aged woman who had recovered from COVID-19.

This chain links TRBV7-9 with TRBJ2-6; 7 bases line up with TRBD2. In germline, CDR1 is SEHNR, CDR2 FQNEAQ (reference sequence). The CDR3 spans 15 residues. V shed 3 bases and J 1 base; nucleotides not matched to a gene: 0. Here the CDR3 DNA reads TGTGCCAGCAGCTTGGGAGGGTCTGGGGCCAACGTCCTGACTTTC. Its protein is CASSLGGSGANVLTF.

The rearrangement links TRBV12-3 or TRBV12-4 to TRBJ2-3; D might be TRBD1 (6 bases). This CDR3 contains 13 residues. Trimming pared 3 bases from V and 6 bases from J, leaving 10 bases between. Here the CDR3 reads CASSFSRGDTQYF. CDR3 DNA sequence: TGTGCCAGCAGTTTTTCTAGGGGGGATACGCAGTATTTT.

The chain combines TRBV13 with TRBJ1-2; 9 bases match TRBD1. Per germline, CDR1 PRHDT and CDR2 FYEKMQ (reference sequence). This CDR3 comprises 16 residues. The ends lost 0 bases at V and 3 bases at J; junction bases unmatched: 5. DNA of the CDR3: TGTGCCAGCAGCTTAGGGGGTGGGACAGGGTACTATGGCTACACCTTC. It is translated as CASSLGGGTGYYGYTF.

This clone was observed a single time. The chain uses TRBV28 and TRBJ1-2, with D possibly being TRBD1 (5 bases). The germline V and J ends were trimmed by 3 bases and 2 bases, with 7 bases remaining between them. Per the germline V gene, CDR1 is MDHEN and CDR2 is SYDVKM. This CDR3 spans 13 amino acids. The CDR3 DNA follows: TGTGCCAGCAGTTTGGCAGGGAACTATGGCTACACCTTC. Protein: CASSLAGNYGYTF.

The count of this clone is one. The V and J genes are TRBV4-3 and TRBJ2-3; 7 bases are a match to TRBD2. The trim removed 0 bases at V and 2 bases at J, leaving 5 bases unmatched. CDR3 length: 16 residues. The germline gives CDR1 LGHNA, CDR2 YSLEER. CDR3 in DNA: TGCGCCAGCAGCCAAGATGGGGGGGGACTCACAGATACGCAGTATTTT. The encoded protein is CASSQDGGGLTDTQYF.

This clone has just one count. The chain recombines TRBV19 with TRBJ2-7, with TRBD1 as a possible D gene (6 bases). V was trimmed by 5 bases and J by 5 bases, leaving 22 bases between them. The CDR3 loop spans 16 amino acids. The V gene's germline CDR1 is LNHDA and CDR2 SQIVND (reference sequence). In DNA, the CDR3 is TGTGCCAGTAGTGATCCCGGACAGAAAATCGGAAACGAGCAGTACTTC. This encodes CASSDPGQKIGNEQYF.

This rearrangement joins TRBV30 to TRBJ1-6, with D possibly TRBD1 on 6 matching bases. The germline V gene has CDR1 GTSNPN and CDR2 SVGIG (reference sequence). The CDR3 contains 15 residues. Deletions cut 2 bases from V and 10 bases from J, with 18 bases between. As DNA, the CDR3 is TGTGCCTGGAGTTTAGTCCCCGGGCAGGGGTCACCCCTCCACTTT. Translating gives CAWSLVPGQGSPLHF.

This clone was seen once. V is TRBV4-2 and J is TRBJ1-4; D call uncertain. The germline V gene has CDR1 LGHNA and CDR2 YNFKEQ. V was cut by 1 base and J by 4 bases, with 10 bases left in between. The CDR3 length is 15 residues. Here the CDR3 reads CASSQVNGINEKLFF. The CDR3 DNA follows: TGTGCCAGCAGCCAAGTTAACGGGATTAATGAAAAACTGTTTTTT.

This chain connects TRBV6-1 to TRBJ1-1; TRBD1 matches at 7 bases. Germline CDR1 is MNHNS and CDR2 is SASEGT. The J segment lost 2 bases and the V segment lost 2 bases, leaving 8 bases of the junction unmatched. CDR3 length equals 16 residues. Here the CDR3 DNA reads TGTGCCAGCAGTGAATTCGGGCAGGGGGGAAACACTGAAGCTTTCTTT. Residues: CASSEFGQGGNTEAFF.

The chain has TRBV19 and TRBJ2-7; the match to TRBD1 covers 8 bases. Germline CDR1 and CDR2: LNHDA and SQIVND (reference sequence). The CDR3 spans 14 residues. V trimming: 5 bases; J trimming: 7 bases; junction bases outside the gene matches: 10. As DNA, the CDR3 is TGTGCCAGTAGTGCCCTGGACAGGGTTTTAGAGCAGTACTTC. It specifies CASSALDRVLEQYF.

Notes on this clone: Other nucleotide sequences in the sample specify the same CDR3. The chain employs TRBV27 and TRBJ2-1; 8 bases match TRBD1. This CDR3 has 15 amino acids. Trimming took 4 bases from V and 3 from J; bases not matched to a gene: 5. Germline CDR1 MNHEY, CDR2 SMNVEV (reference sequence). The CDR3: CASSSRTGSYNEQFF. The CDR3 bases are TGTGCCAGCAGTTCACGGACAGGGAGCTACAATGAGCAGTTCTTC.

V is TRBV5-1 and J is TRBJ1-1; D gene unclear. The CDR3 spans 14 residues. Germline-derived CDR1 and CDR2 are SGHRS and YFSETQ. Trimming cost V 4 bases and J 0 bases, with 10 bases left between them. The CDR3 reads CASSPGRMNTEAFF. The CDR3 bases are TGCGCCAGCAGCCCGGGGAGAATGAACACTGAAGCTTTCTTT.

CDR3 in DNA: TGCGCCAGCAGCCCGACACCCACCTACGAGCAGTACTTC. It encodes CASSPTPTYEQYF. This chain joins TRBV4-1 and TRBJ2-7; no definite D call. The CDR3 spans 13 residues. Trimming removed 4 bases at V and 2 bases at J, with 9 bases between. Germline V CDR1 and CDR2: MGHRA, YSYEKL.

In the case of this clone: A read error may produce the germline difference seen at one junction end. V gene TRBV7-7 combines with J gene TRBJ2-5; 8 bases are shared with TRBD1. Germline values: CDR1 SSHAT, CDR2 FNYEAQ (reference sequence). The CDR3 covers 15 residues. CDR3 loop: CASRATGVGVETQYF. CDR3 DNA: TGTGCTAGCAGGGCGACAGGGGTGGGTGTTGAGACCCAGTACTTC.

The chain carries TRBV10-3 and TRBJ1-1; unclear D gene. The CDR3 spans 17 residues. Trimming took 6 bases from V and 0 from J, leaving 20 bases between them. Per the germline V gene, CDR1 is ENHRY and CDR2 is SYGVKD. The CDR3 DNA reads as TGTGCCATCAGCACCACGGGGTTAGGAGGGATGAACACTGAAGCTTTCTTT. This gives the protein CAISTTGLGGMNTEAFF.

The chain joins TRBV7-2 to TRBJ2-1; TRBD2 agrees at 13 bases. This CDR3 comprises 17 residues. CDR1 is SGHTA, CDR2 FQGNSA, per germline. V shed 3 bases and J 8 bases; nucleotides not matched to a gene: 10. CDR3 in DNA: TGTGCCAGCAGCTTTGGTACTAGCGGGGGGGCTATCGATGAGCAGTTCTTC. It is translated as CASSFGTSGGAIDEQFF. Combining the CDR3 with reference TRBV7-2 and TRBJ2-1 gives the whole variable domain GAGVSQSPSNKVTEKGKDVELRCDPISGHTALYWYRQSLGQGLEFLIYFQGNSAPDKSGLPSDRFSAERTGGSVSTLTIQRTQQEDSAVYLCASSFGTSGGAIDEQFFGPGTRLTVL.

This chain connects TRBV7-9 to TRBJ2-3; 10 bases are shared with TRBD2. Germline V gene data show CDR1 as SEHNR and CDR2 as FQNEAQ (reference sequence). Unmatched junction bases numbered 2, after V lost 4 bases and J lost 1 base. This CDR3 is built from 15 residues. CDR3 residues: CASSSSGGRTDTQYF. The CDR3 nucleotides read TGTGCCAGCAGCTCTAGCGGGGGTCGCACAGATACGCAGTATTTT.

The chain uses TRBV4-3 and TRBJ2-2; 8 bases align to TRBD2. CDR3 length equals 18 residues. Germline V gene sequence: CDR1 LGHNA, CDR2 YSLEER. Trimming cost V 5 bases and J 1 base; bases outside gene matches: 12. CDR3 DNA sequence: TGCGCCAGCAGCGCACAACCGCGCGGGGGGCGGAACACCGGGGAGCTGTTTTTT. Translated: CASSAQPRGGRNTGELFF.

The chain couples TRBV7-2 to TRBJ1-2; 7 nucleotides match TRBD1. CDR3 length equals 15 residues. Per germline, CDR1 SGHTA and CDR2 FQGNSA. The junction had 5 bases not matched to a gene; V was cut back by 1 base and J by 3 bases. CDR3 residues: CASSLVAGTDYGYTF. The CDR3 DNA reads as TGTGCCAGCAGCTTAGTTGCCGGGACAGACTATGGCTACACCTTC.

In this sample, this clone turned up a few times. V gene TRBV5-8 combines with J gene TRBJ2-7; D might be TRBD1 (5 bases). Germline V gene sequence: CDR1 SGHTS, CDR2 YDEGEE. CDR3 length: 13 amino acids. V was pared by 0 bases and J by 3 bases, with 7 bases between. The CDR3 here is CASSLGQFYEQYF. In nucleotides, the CDR3 is TGTGCCAGCAGCTTGGGACAGTTCTACGAGCAGTACTTC.

A remark on this clone: This sample also contains other DNA sequences that code for the same CDR3. The V call is TRBV12-3 or TRBV12-4, the J call TRBJ1-5; TRBD1 matches at 7 bases. CDR3 length equals 13 residues. V was clipped by 6 bases and J by 4 bases; unmatched bases: 3. Written as DNA, the CDR3 is TGTGCCAGCAGCCTGACAGGGAATCAGCCCCAGCATTTT. Encoded protein: CASSLTGNQPQHF.